This entry lists 32 T cell receptor beta chains sequenced from one sample in a study of blood T cell repertoires in COVID-19. This table comes from immunoSEQ multiplex PCR, and its TCRdb copy is limited to in-frame clones, with some not included. The table shows about 150,000 clones, with approximately 82% occurring only once. Sequenced input: peripheral blood. The receptor source for this set is a woman aged 45-65 years with acute or convalescent COVID-19.

The chain couples TRBV28 to TRBJ2-1, with a tentative D call TRBD2 (5 bases). CDR1 is MDHEN, CDR2 SYDVKM, per germline. The CDR3 length is 14 residues. V shed 5 bases and J shed 2 bases, with 10 bases lying between them. The CDR3 DNA follows: TGTGCCAGCAGTGTGAGGGCCACCTACAATGAGCAGTTCTTC. Protein product: CASSVRATYNEQFF. The full variable domain, completed using reference TRBV28 and TRBJ2-1, is DVKVTQSSRYLVKRTGEKVFLECVQDMDHENMFWYRQDPGLGLRLIYFSYDVKMKEKGDIPEGYSVSREKKERFSLILESASTNQTSMYLCASSVRATYNEQFFGPGTRLTVL.

V usage is TRBV30 and J usage is TRBJ2-3, with TRBD1 as a possible D gene (5 bases). This CDR3 region has 13 residues. Germline V CDR1 and CDR2: GTSNPN, SVGIG (reference sequence). V lost 5 bases, J lost 4 bases, and 13 bases lay in between. The CDR3 sequence is CAWETVIADTQYF. In nucleotides, the CDR3 is TGTGCCTGGGAGACAGTTATAGCAGATACGCAGTATTTT.

The V gene is TRBV5-1, the J gene TRBJ2-3; 8 nucleotides align to TRBD1. This CDR3 has 14 residues. V shed 3 bases and J 2 bases; nucleotides not matched to a gene: 2. Germline V CDR1 and CDR2: SGHRS, YFSETQ. CDR3 amino acids: CASSSQGATDTQYF. CDR3 in DNA: TGCGCCAGCAGCTCGCAGGGGGCCACAGATACGCAGTATTTT.

The chain is built from TRBV5-6 and TRBJ1-1, with 7 bases matching TRBD1. The V and J ends lost 4 bases and 4 bases, in that order; junction bases with no gene match: 10. Per germline, CDR1 SGHDT and CDR2 YYEEEE. The CDR3 consists of 15 residues. CDR3 DNA: TGTGCCAGCAGCGGCACAGACAGGGCGGCCACTGAAGCTTTCTTT. Translation gives CASSGTDRAATEAFF.

CDR3 residues: CASRLAKTSDPTDTQYF. Written as DNA, the CDR3 is TGTGCAAGTCGCTTAGCGAAGACTAGTGACCCCACAGATACGCAGTATTTT. The chain joins TRBV12-2 to TRBJ2-3; the D segment call TRBD2 is taken from the table without a DNA check. TRBV12-2 is tagged as a pseudogene. CDR3 length: 17 residues.

V and J are TRBV18 and TRBJ1-1; the match to TRBD1 covers 7 bases. The CDR3 extends over 14 amino acids. CDR1 and CDR2 from the germline V gene are KGHSH and LQKENI. V trimming: 6 bases; J trimming: 6 bases; junction bases outside the gene matches: 10. CDR3 protein: CASSYPTGDPEAFF. CDR3 coding DNA: TGTGCCAGCTCCTATCCAACAGGGGACCCTGAAGCTTTCTTT. The variable domain in full, completed from reference TRBV18 and TRBJ1-1, reads NAGVMQNPRHLVRRRGQEARLRCSPMKGHSHVYWYRQLPEEGLKFMVYLQKENIIDESGMPKERFSAEFPKEGPSILRIQQVVRGDSAAYFCASSYPTGDPEAFFGQGTRLTVV.

V gene TRBV4-2 combines with J gene TRBJ2-5, with a tentative D call TRBD2 (5 bases). The CDR3 runs 15 residues. Germline V gene lookup returns CDR1 LGHNA and CDR2 YNFKEQ. V was pared by 4 bases and J by 4 bases, with 16 bases between. For the CDR3, the DNA is TGTGCCAGCAGCCGTGCATCCGGGGAAGGAGAGACCCAGTACTTC. Protein sequence: CASSRASGEGETQYF.

The chain carries TRBV19 and TRBJ1-2; TRBD1 might be the D (6 bases). V gave up 4 bases and J gave up 5 bases, with 11 bases separating them. This CDR3 comprises 13 residues. Germline CDR1 LNHDA, CDR2 SQIVND (reference sequence). The CDR3: CASSSTGIYGYTF. DNA for the CDR3: TGTGCCAGTAGTAGTACAGGGATTTATGGCTACACCTTC.

The chain carries TRBV6-6 and TRBJ1-6; 8 bases align to TRBD1. The CDR3 consists of 14 residues. J lost 6 bases, V lost 2 bases, and 0 bases had no gene match. CDR1 and CDR2 from the germline V gene are MNHNY and SVGAGI (reference sequence). The CDR3 here is CASSYQGANSPLHF. Written as DNA, the CDR3 is TGTGCCAGCAGTTACCAGGGGGCTAATTCACCCCTCCACTTT.

This rearrangement joins TRBV4-3 to TRBJ2-7; D perhaps matches TRBD2 (5 bases). Germline V gene data show CDR1 as LGHNA and CDR2 as YSLEER. V was shortened by 4 bases and J by 6 bases, with 16 bases between the two germline ends. CDR3 size: 14 residues. Here the CDR3 DNA reads TGCGCCAGCAGCCTAAGGACGGGGATCTCCGAGCAGTACTTC. As protein: CASSLRTGISEQYF.

This chain links TRBV7-9 with TRBJ2-7; D might be TRBD2 (6 bases). V was trimmed by 1 base and J by 4 bases, leaving 11 bases between them. CDR1 and CDR2 (germline): SEHNR, FQNEAQ (reference sequence). CDR3 length: 14 residues. The CDR3 DNA follows: TGTGCCAGCAGCTTAGACGGGGGAGCGTACGAGCAGTACTTC. Its translation: CASSLDGGAYEQYF.

The chain uses TRBV18 and TRBJ1-4, with 9 bases lining up with TRBD1. Per germline, CDR1 KGHSH and CDR2 LQKENI. The CDR3 covers 15 residues. J gave up 5 bases and V 4 bases, and 5 bases lay outside the gene matches. For the CDR3, the DNA is TGTGCCAGCTCACAGCGACAGGGGGGAAATGAAAAACTGTTTTTT. Residues: CASSQRQGGNEKLFF.

The J gene is TRBJ2-5, the V gene TRBV3-1 (or the pseudogene TRBV3-2); TRBD2 matches at 7 bases. The CDR3 runs to 18 residues. J was trimmed by 8 bases and V by 0 bases; bases with no gene match: 18. Germline V gene data show CDR1 as LGHDT and CDR2 as YNNKEL (reference sequence). CDR3 sequence reads: CASSQDLVAGSQIDTQYF. CDR3 bases: TGTGCCAGCAGCCAAGATCTGGTAGCGGGCTCCCAAATCGATACCCAGTACTTC.

Comment on this clone: Other DNA sequences from this sample encode an identical CDR3 as well. The chain uses TRBV27 and TRBJ1-2; 12 bases match TRBD1. CDR1 is MNHEY, CDR2 SMNVEV, per germline (reference sequence). CDR3 length equals 15 residues. J gave up 4 bases and V 5 bases, and 5 bases lay outside the gene matches. CDR3 protein: CASSRGDRGLYGYTF. CDR3 nucleotides: TGTGCCAGCAGTAGAGGGGACAGGGGGCTCTATGGCTACACCTTC.

The genes are TRBV6-4 and TRBJ1-1; perhaps TRBD1 as D (6 bases). The germline V gene has CDR1 MRHNA and CDR2 SNTAGT. V dropped 4 bases and J dropped 1 base, with 19 bases sitting between them. This CDR3 is built from 17 residues. For the CDR3, the DNA is TGTGCCAGCAGTGCACACCCTTCAGGGACACCGAACACTGAAGCTTTCTTT. The encoded protein is CASSAHPSGTPNTEAFF.

This clone was seen a few times. This chain joins TRBV7-2 and TRBJ2-5, with 10 bases aligning to TRBD2. The CDR3 has 15 amino acids. The V and J ends lost 5 bases and 7 bases, in that order; junction bases with no gene match: 10. Per the germline V gene, CDR1 is SGHTA and CDR2 is FQGNSA. The CDR3 sequence is CASSRTSGSPPTQYF. The CDR3 DNA is TGTGCCAGCAGCAGGACTAGCGGATCCCCTCCGACCCAGTACTTC.

The chain combines TRBV5-6 with TRBJ2-3, with D unclear. The CDR3 loop spans 14 amino acids. V lost 3 bases and J lost 0, with 8 bases in between. The germline CDR1 and CDR2 sequences are SGHDT and YYEEEE. The CDR3 region is CASSSQSSTDTQYF. The CDR3 nucleotides are TGTGCCAGCAGCTCACAGTCGAGCACAGATACGCAGTATTTT.

The chain combines TRBV7-8 with TRBJ1-1, with 8 bases matching TRBD1. Germline CDR1 SGHVS, CDR2 FQNEAQ. The CDR3 covers 18 residues. The V and J ends lost 7 bases and 5 bases, in that order; junction bases with no gene match: 21. The CDR3 bases are TGTGCCAGCACCCCGCTAAACAGGGGGGCTGATGGTTGGACTGAAGCTTTCTTT. Its protein is CASTPLNRGADGWTEAFF.

This clone was seen a handful of times. Here the CDR3 DNA reads TGTGCCAGCAGTTTCTCCTACACAGGGGGCGGTCAGCCCCAGCATTTT. Translation: CASSFSYTGGGQPQHF. V gene TRBV27 combines with J gene TRBJ1-5; TRBD1 aligns across 9 bases. Per the germline V gene, CDR1 is MNHEY and CDR2 is SMNVEV (reference sequence). Trimming removed 3 bases from V and 6 bases from J; junction bases left unmatched: 9. CDR3 length: 16 residues.

The chain carries TRBV6-4 and TRBJ1-6; D call uncertain. The CDR3 is 13 amino acids. Deletions cut 4 bases from V and 9 bases from J, with 10 bases between. CDR1 and CDR2 from the germline V gene are MRHNA and SNTAGT. The CDR3 nucleotides are TGTGCCAGCAGTGGGGCTTACGGTTCACCCCTCCACTTT. Protein product: CASSGAYGSPLHF.

The chain carries TRBV9 and TRBJ1-1; TRBD1 might be the D (6 bases). Germline CDR1 is SGDLS and CDR2 is YYNGEE. The CDR3 totals 15 residues. V lost 0 bases to trimming and J lost 1 base, with 10 bases between them. The DNA of the CDR3 is TGTGCCAGCAGCGTAGTAGGGGGTTCGAACACTGAAGCTTTCTTT. Protein product: CASSVVGGSNTEAFF.

The rearrangement uses TRBV25-1 and TRBJ1-5; TRBD1 might be the D (5 bases). The CDR3 runs to 14 residues. Germline assignment: CDR1 MGHDK and CDR2 SYGVNS. V lost 3 bases and J 6 bases, leaving 12 bases between the germline ends. CDR3 DNA: TGTGCCAGCAGTGACGGGGGACTGGTTCAGCCCCAGCATTTT. Residues: CASSDGGLVQPQHF.

The chain uses TRBV5-1 and TRBJ2-1; D is possibly TRBD1 (5 bases). Deletions cut 2 bases from V and 3 bases from J, with 12 bases between. The CDR3 is 15 amino acids. The germline V gene encodes CDR1 SGHRS and CDR2 YFSETQ. CDR3 protein: CASSFADSLYNEQFF. DNA of the CDR3: TGCGCCAGCAGCTTCGCAGACAGTCTCTACAATGAGCAGTTCTTC.

CDR3 sequence reads: CASSNKNEQFF. The CDR3 DNA sequence: TGTGCCAGCAGTAATAAAAATGAGCAGTTCTTC. The V gene is TRBV6-2 or TRBV6-3, the J gene TRBJ2-1, with no clear D. The CDR3 runs 11 residues. Germline assignment: CDR1 MNHEY and CDR2 SVGEGT. Trimming left V 5 bases short and J 7 bases short, with 6 bases between.

The sample holds a few counts of this clone. The gene calls are TRBV10-2 and TRBJ2-7; D might be TRBD1 (5 bases). The CDR3 length is 12 residues. Deletions cut 3 bases from V and 6 bases from J, with 9 bases between. Per the germline V gene, CDR1 is WSHSY and CDR2 is SAAADI. The CDR3 bases are TGCGCCAGCAGTGACGTACAGGCCGAGCAGTACTTC. The encoded protein is CASSDVQAEQYF.

This chain connects TRBV10-3 to TRBJ2-2; 7 bases agree with TRBD2. This CDR3 has 14 residues. V was pared by 5 bases and J by 4 bases, with 4 bases of the junction left unmatched. The germline V gene encodes CDR1 ENHRY and CDR2 SYGVKD. The CDR3 DNA sequence: TGTGCCATCAGTCGAGCGGGATCCACCGGGGAGCTGTTTTTT. As protein: CAISRAGSTGELFF.

V gene TRBV4-2 combines with J gene TRBJ1-1, with 9 bases lining up with TRBD1. CDR3 length: 14 amino acids. V lost 1 base to trimming and J lost 3 bases; unmatched junction nucleotides: 0. Germline CDR1 reads LGHNA; CDR2 reads YNFKEQ. CDR3 nucleotide sequence: TGTGCCAGCAGCCAAGGGACAGGGGACACTGAAGCTTTCTTT. Its protein product is CASSQGTGDTEAFF.

The V and J genes are TRBV28 and TRBJ2-7; D is possibly TRBD2 (7 bases). Trimming removed 4 bases from V and 4 bases from J, with 26 bases in between. CDR3 length: 18 amino acids. Germline-derived CDR1 and CDR2 are MDHEN and SYDVKM. Here the CDR3 DNA reads TGTGCCAGCAGTTCAGGCTCACAACCTGGGGGGGGGCGTTACGAGCAGTACTTC. It translates to CASSSGSQPGGGRYEQYF.

The V call is TRBV7-2, the J call TRBJ1-5; D call uncertain. Germline values: CDR1 SGHTA, CDR2 FQGNSA. The CDR3 sequence is 14 residues long. Trimming removed 5 bases at V and 2 bases at J, with 10 bases between. The CDR3, as DNA: TGTGCCAGCAGCCCAGTGGCAGGCAATCAGCCCCAGCATTTT. Protein: CASSPVAGNQPQHF. The complete variable domain, with remaining parts taken from reference TRBV7-2 and TRBJ1-5, reads GAGVSQSPSNKVTEKGKDVELRCDPISGHTALYWYRQSLGQGLEFLIYFQGNSAPDKSGLPSDRFSAERTGGSVSTLTIQRTQQEDSAVYLCASSPVAGNQPQHFGDGTRLSIL.

The chain is built from TRBV19 and TRBJ2-4; 11 nucleotides match TRBD2. The trim removed 4 bases at V and 3 bases at J, leaving 11 bases unmatched. Looked up from germline, CDR1 is LNHDA and CDR2 is SQIVND (reference sequence). CDR3 size: 18 residues. This chain's CDR3 is CASSKGLAEGPGKNIQYF. The CDR3 DNA sequence: TGTGCCAGTAGTAAGGGACTAGCGGAGGGACCTGGCAAAAACATTCAGTACTTC.

V usage is TRBV9 and J usage is TRBJ2-1; no firm D call. Between the trimmed V and J ends, which lost 0 bases and 0 bases, there was a span of 10 bases. Germline CDR1 reads SGDLS; CDR2 reads YYNGEE. The CDR3 length is 16 residues. As DNA, the CDR3 is TGTGCCAGCAGCGTAGACAGAGTGAGCTCCTACAATGAGCAGTTCTTC. Translating it yields CASSVDRVSSYNEQFF.

This rearrangement joins TRBV7-9 to TRBJ2-6, with 7 bases aligning to TRBD2. V lost 4 bases, J lost 0 bases, and 6 bases stayed unmatched. Looked up from germline, CDR1 is SEHNR and CDR2 is FQNEAQ (reference sequence). This CDR3 has 17 amino acids. The CDR3 nucleotides read TGTGCCAGCAGCTCTAGCGGCGAGAACTCTGGGGCCAACGTCCTGACTTTC. Translation: CASSSSGENSGANVLTF.